A selection of T cell receptor beta chains follows, all from one sample in a study of T cells in Graves' hyperthyroidism and ophthalmopathy. One entry per CDR3 protein results from TCRdb running MiXCR on the multiplex PCR reads. Of approximately 420,000 distinct CDR3 sequences listed, under 15% are singletons. Sequencing was carried out using blood. The receptors derive from a woman aged 25-40 years with Graves' hyperthyroidism. The CDR3 runs from the conserved cysteine through the conserved F or W. The order of the fields is clone size, D gene, J gene, V gene, CDR3 protein, CDR3 DNA. The D gene is left open where the match is weak. Clone sizes are given selectively: once, few, many, or a class where the clone is expanded.

.,TRBD2,TRBJ2-1,TRBV11-3,CASSGGLAGVNEQFF,TGTGCCAGCAGCGGGGGACTAGCGGGAGTTAATGAGCAGTTCTTC
few,TRBD1,TRBJ2-6,TRBV7-9,CASSPRSTGSGANVLTF,TGTGCCAGCAGCCCCCGATCGACAGGGTCTGGGGCCAACGTCCTGACTTTC
.,TRBD1,TRBJ2-1,TRBV5-1,CASGLGTGVIEQFF,TGCGCCAGCGGGCTCGGGACAGGGGTTATTGAGCAGTTCTTC
few,TRBD2,TRBJ2-3,TRBV18,CASGTSVDTQYF,TGTGCCAGCGGGACTAGCGTAGATACGCAGTATTTT
.,TRBD1,TRBJ1-3,TRBV9,CASSHTGASGNTIYF,TGTGCCAGCAGCCATACAGGGGCCTCTGGAAACACCATATATTTT
.,.,TRBJ2-1,TRBV18,CASSPASGYNEQFF,TGTGCCAGCTCACCGGCTTCGGGCTACAATGAGCAGTTCTTC
.,.,TRBJ2-4,TRBV6-2/TRBV6-3,CASSYPGKNIQYF,TGTGCCAGCAGTTACCCCGGGAAAAACATTCAGTACTTC
.,TRBD1,TRBJ2-1,TRBV5-4,CASSHSRQGAGNEQFF,TGTGCCAGCAGCCACTCCCGACAGGGGGCTGGGAATGAGCAGTTCTTC
many,.,TRBJ2-7,TRBV28,CASSGIGNSTGKSYEQYF,TGTGCCAGCAGTGGAATTGGGAATTCGACAGGAAAGTCCTACGAGCAGTACTTC
many,TRBD2,TRBJ2-3,TRBV27,CASSPTPLAGSRPHTQYF,TGTGCCAGCAGTCCCACCCCTCTAGCGGGATCCAGACCCCATACGCAGTATTTT
few,.,TRBJ2-7,TRBV12-3/TRBV12-4,CASSFWRTSYEQYF,TGTGCCAGCAGTTTCTGGAGGACCTCCTACGAGCAGTACTTC
.,.,TRBJ2-7,TRBV20-1,CSADDPQGPYEQYF,TGCAGTGCTGATGACCCCCAGGGGCCGTACGAGCAGTACTTC
few,.,TRBJ2-7,TRBV6-5,CASSYDTALYEQYF,TGTGCCAGCAGTTACGACACGGCCCTATACGAGCAGTACTTC
many,TRBD1,TRBJ1-4,TRBV12-3/TRBV12-4,CASNDATGAGEKLFF,TGTGCCAGCAATGATGCGACAGGGGCAGGTGAAAAACTGTTTTTT
.,.,TRBJ2-1,TRBV27,CASSLGRGHEQFF,TGTGCCAGCAGTTTAGGACGGGGCCATGAGCAGTTCTTC
few,.,TRBJ2-5,TRBV9,CASSVGPQSETQYF,TGTGCCAGCAGCGTAGGGCCTCAGTCGGAGACCCAGTACTTC
few,TRBD2,TRBJ2-5,TRBV7-9,CASSLGEAGLQETQYF,TGTGCCAGCAGCTTAGGGGAAGCGGGATTGCAAGAGACCCAGTACTTC
many,TRBD2,TRBJ2-3,TRBV7-9,CASSPFAAGGPLSDTQYF,TGTGCCAGCAGCCCATTCGCGGCGGGAGGGCCTTTGTCAGATACGCAGTATTTT
few,TRBD2,TRBJ2-2,TRBV28,CASSLAGALSGELFF,TGTGCCAGTTCCCTAGCGGGAGCCCTTTCCGGGGAGCTGTTTTTT
many,.,TRBJ2-3,TRBV27,CASSLGSGSTVDTQYF,TGTGCCAGCAGTTTAGGGAGCGGTAGTACGGTGGATACGCAGTATTTT
many,TRBD2,TRBJ2-3,TRBV28,CASAGGTDTQYF,TGTGCCAGCGCGGGAGGCACAGATACGCAGTATTTT
many,.,TRBJ2-1,TRBV18,CASSPKLQGGNEQFF,TGTGCCAGCTCACCAAAGCTCCAGGGCGGGAATGAGCAGTTCTTC
.,.,TRBJ2-7,TRBV29-1,CSVLASRAYEQYF,TGCAGCGTTTTGGCTAGCCGGGCCTACGAGCAGTACTTC
many,.,TRBJ1-1,TRBV7-3,CASSSDSISTEAFF,TGTGCCAGCAGCTCCGACAGCATATCCACTGAAGCTTTCTTT
few,TRBD1,TRBJ2-3,TRBV7-2,CASSSSEDRARDTQYF,TGTGCCAGCAGTTCCTCGGAAGACAGGGCCAGGGATACGCAGTATTTT
many,.,TRBJ1-5,TRBV28,CASSSRQVGDQPQHF,TGTGCCAGCAGTTCCCGACAGGTTGGGGATCAGCCCCAGCATTTT
many,TRBD2,TRBJ2-7,TRBV6-5,CASSYSMASPSGRASEQYF,TGTGCCAGCAGTTACTCGATGGCGAGTCCCAGCGGGAGGGCCTCCGAGCAGTACTTC
few,.,TRBJ2-7,TRBV4-1,CASSQDRGIYEQYF,TGCGCCAGCAGCCAAGATCGCGGAATTTACGAGCAGTACTTC
few,.,TRBJ1-2,TRBV4-1,CASSQPQRGRAHGYTF,TGCGCCAGCAGCCAACCACAAAGGGGGAGGGCCCATGGCTACACCTTC